This T cell receptor (beta chain) was captured by sequencing in a study of Ad26.COV2.S vaccination and SARS-CoV-2 variants. This sample's treatment: some 20 received Ad26.COV2.S at low or high dose, single or two shots; about 5 received placebo; per-sample allocation not given. Specimen acquisition occurred on day 63 following the initial vaccine or placebo injection. Sequencing was performed with immunoSEQ multiplex PCR; in TCRdb, only in-frame clones are kept and a portion is missing. The table lists roughly 320,000 clones, 85% to 90% of them singletons. The specimen was peripheral blood, collected in a trial of Ad26.COV2.S vaccine versus placebo. The TCR originated in a person aged 18-65 years who received the Ad26.COV2.S COVID-19 vaccine or a placebo.

The CDR3, as DNA: TGTGCCAGCAGCTTCAGAGGGGTTGGCGAGACCCAGTACTTC. It codes for CASSFRGVGETQYF. The chain combines TRBV11-2 with TRBJ2-5; the D gene could be TRBD1 or TRBD2 (5 bases each). The CDR3 consists of 14 residues. Germline loops: CDR1 SGHAT, CDR2 FQNNGV. V lost 3 bases and J 5 bases, leaving 13 bases between the germline ends.